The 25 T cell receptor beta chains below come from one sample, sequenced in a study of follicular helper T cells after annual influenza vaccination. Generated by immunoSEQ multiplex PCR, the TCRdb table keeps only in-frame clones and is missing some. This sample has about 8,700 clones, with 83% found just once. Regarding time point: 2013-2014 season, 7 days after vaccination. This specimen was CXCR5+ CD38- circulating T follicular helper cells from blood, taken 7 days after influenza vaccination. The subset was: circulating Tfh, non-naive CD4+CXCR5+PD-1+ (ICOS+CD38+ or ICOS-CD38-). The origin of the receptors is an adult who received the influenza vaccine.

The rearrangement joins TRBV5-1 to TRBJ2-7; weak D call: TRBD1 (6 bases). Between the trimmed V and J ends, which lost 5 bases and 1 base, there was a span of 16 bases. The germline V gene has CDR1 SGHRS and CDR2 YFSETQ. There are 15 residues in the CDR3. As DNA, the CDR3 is TGCGCCAGCAGTTTGCAGGGGATTTTTTCCTACGAGCAGTACTTC. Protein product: CASSLQGIFSYEQYF.

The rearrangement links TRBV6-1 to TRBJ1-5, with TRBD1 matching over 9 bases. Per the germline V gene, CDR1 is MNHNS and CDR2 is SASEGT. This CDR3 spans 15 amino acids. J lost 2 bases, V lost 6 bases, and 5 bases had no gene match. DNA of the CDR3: TGTGCCAGCAGCCCGACAGGGGGAGGCAATCAGCCCCAGCATTTT. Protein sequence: CASSPTGGGNQPQHF.

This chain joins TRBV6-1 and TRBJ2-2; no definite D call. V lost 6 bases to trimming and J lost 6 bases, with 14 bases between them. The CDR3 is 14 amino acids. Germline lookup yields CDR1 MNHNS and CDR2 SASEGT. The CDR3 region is CASRALDPAGELFF. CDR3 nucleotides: TGTGCCAGCAGAGCCCTTGACCCCGCCGGGGAGCTGTTTTTT.

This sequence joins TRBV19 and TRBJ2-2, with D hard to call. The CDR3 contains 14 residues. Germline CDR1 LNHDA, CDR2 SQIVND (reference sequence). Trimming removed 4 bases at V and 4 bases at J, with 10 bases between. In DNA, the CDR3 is TGTGCCAGTAGTAGCCAACCCGCCACCGGGGAGCTGTTTTTT. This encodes CASSSQPATGELFF.

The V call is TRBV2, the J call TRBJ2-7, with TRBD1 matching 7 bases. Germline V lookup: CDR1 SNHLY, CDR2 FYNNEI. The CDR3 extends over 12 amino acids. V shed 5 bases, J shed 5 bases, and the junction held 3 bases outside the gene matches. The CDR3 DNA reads TGTGCCAGCAGTATCACAGGGGACGAGCAGTACTTC. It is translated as CASSITGDEQYF.

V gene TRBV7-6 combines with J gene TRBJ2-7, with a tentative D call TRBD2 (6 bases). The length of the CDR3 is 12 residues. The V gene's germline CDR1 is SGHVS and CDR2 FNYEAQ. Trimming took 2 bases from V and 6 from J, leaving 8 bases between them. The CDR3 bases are TGTGCCAGCAGCTTATCGCGGGGCGAGCAGTACTTC. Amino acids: CASSLSRGEQYF.

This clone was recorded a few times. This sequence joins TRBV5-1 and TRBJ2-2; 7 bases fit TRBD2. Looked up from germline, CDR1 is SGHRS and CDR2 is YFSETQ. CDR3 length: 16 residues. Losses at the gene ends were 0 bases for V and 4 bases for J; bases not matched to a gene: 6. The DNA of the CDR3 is TGCGCCAGCAGCTTGGGGCCCTCGGGGGGCACCGGGGAGCTGTTTTTT. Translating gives CASSLGPSGGTGELFF. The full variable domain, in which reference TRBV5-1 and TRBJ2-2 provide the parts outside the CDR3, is KAGVTQTPRYLIKTRGQQVTLSCSPISGHRSVSWYQQTPGQGLQFLFEYFSETQRNKGNFPGRFSGRQFSNSRSEMNVSTLELGDSALYLCASSLGPSGGTGELFFGEGSRLTVL.

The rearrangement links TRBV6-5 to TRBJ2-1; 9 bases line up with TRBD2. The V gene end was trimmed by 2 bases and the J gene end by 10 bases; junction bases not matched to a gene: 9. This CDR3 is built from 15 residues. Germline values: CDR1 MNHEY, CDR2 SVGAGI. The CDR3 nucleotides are TGTGCCAGCAGTTACGTAATAGCGGGGGTTCGGGAGCAGTTCTTC. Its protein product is CASSYVIAGVREQFF.

CDR3 in amino acids: CSVSPGQRLTEAFF. CDR3 in DNA: TGCAGCGTGTCCCCGGGACAGCGCCTCACTGAAGCTTTCTTT. The chain recombines TRBV29-1 with TRBJ1-1; 7 nucleotides align to TRBD1. This CDR3 is built from 14 residues. V lost 6 bases to trimming and J lost 4 bases; unmatched junction nucleotides: 11. From germline, CDR1 is SQVTM and CDR2 ANQGSEA.

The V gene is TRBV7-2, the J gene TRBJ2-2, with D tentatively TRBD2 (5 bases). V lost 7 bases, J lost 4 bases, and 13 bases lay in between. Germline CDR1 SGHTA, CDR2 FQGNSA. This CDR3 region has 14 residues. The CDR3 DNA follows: TGTGCCAGCAATCGGAGGTCGAGCACCGGGGAGCTGTTTTTT. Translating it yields CASNRRSSTGELFF. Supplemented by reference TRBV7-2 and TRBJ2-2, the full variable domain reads GAGVSQSPSNKVTEKGKDVELRCDPISGHTALYWYRQSLGQGLEFLIYFQGNSAPDKSGLPSDRFSAERTGGSVSTLTIQRTQQEDSAVYLCASNRRSSTGELFFGEGSRLTVL.

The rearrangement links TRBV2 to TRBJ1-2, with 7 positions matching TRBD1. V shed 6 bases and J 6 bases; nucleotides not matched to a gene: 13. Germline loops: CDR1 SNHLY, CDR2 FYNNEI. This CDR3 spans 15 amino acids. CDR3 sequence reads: CASRDYRQGIHGYTF. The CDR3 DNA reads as TGTGCCAGCAGGGATTATCGACAGGGAATCCATGGCTACACCTTC.

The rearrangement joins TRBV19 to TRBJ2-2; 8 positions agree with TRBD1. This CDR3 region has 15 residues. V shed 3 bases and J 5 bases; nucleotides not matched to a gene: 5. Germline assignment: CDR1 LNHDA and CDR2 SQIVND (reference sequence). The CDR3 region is CASSIQGAPTGELFF. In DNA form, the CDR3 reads TGTGCCAGTAGTATTCAGGGGGCGCCGACCGGGGAGCTGTTTTTT.

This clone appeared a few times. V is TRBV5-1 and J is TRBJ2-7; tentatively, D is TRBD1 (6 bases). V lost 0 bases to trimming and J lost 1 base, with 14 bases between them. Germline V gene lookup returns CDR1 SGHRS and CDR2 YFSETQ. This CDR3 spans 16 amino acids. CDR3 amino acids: CASSLALQGGSYEQYF. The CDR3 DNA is TGCGCCAGCAGCTTGGCTCTACAGGGTGGATCCTACGAGCAGTACTTC.

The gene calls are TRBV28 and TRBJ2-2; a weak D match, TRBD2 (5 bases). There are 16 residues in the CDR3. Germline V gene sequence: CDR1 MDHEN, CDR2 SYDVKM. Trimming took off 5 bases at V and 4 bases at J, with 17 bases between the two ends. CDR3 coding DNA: TGTGCCAGCAGTCCCCCCTTAACTGGACTCACCGGGGAGCTGTTTTTT. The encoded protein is CASSPPLTGLTGELFF. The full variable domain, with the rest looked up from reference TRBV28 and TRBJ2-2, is DVKVTQSSRYLVKRTGEKVFLECVQDMDHENMFWYRQDPGLGLRLIYFSYDVKMKEKGDIPEGYSVSREKKERFSLILESASTNQTSMYLCASSPPLTGLTGELFFGEGSRLTVL.

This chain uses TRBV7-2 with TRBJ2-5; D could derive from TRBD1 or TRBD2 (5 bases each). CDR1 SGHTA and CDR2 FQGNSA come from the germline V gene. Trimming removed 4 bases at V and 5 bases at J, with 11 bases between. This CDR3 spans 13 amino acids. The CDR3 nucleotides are TGTGCCAGCAGCTGGGGGTCCGGGGAGACCCAGTACTTC. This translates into CASSWGSGETQYF.

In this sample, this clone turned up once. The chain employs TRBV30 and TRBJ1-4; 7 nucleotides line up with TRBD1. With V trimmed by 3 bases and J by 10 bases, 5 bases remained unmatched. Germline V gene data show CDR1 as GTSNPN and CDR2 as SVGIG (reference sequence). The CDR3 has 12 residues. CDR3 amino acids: CAWRDAGGKLFF. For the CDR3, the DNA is TGTGCCTGGAGAGACGCAGGGGGAAAACTGTTTTTT.

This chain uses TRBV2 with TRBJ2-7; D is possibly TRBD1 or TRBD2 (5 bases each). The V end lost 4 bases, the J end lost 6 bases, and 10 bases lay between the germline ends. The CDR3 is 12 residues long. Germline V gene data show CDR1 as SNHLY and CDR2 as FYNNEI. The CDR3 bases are TGTGCCAGCAGTGGGATTGGGGGCGAGCAGTACTTC. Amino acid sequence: CASSGIGGEQYF. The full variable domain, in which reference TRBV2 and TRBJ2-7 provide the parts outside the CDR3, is EPEVTQTPSHQVTQMGQEVILRCVPISNHLYFYWYRQILGQKVEFLVSFYNNEISEKSEIFDDQFSVERPDGSNFTLKIRSTKLEDSAMYFCASSGIGGEQYFGPGTRLTVT.

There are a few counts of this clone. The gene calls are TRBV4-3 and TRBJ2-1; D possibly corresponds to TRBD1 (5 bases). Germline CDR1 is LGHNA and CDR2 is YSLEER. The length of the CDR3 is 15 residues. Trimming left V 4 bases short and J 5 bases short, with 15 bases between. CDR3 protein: CASSLDGHDNNEQFF. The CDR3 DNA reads TGCGCCAGCAGCCTGGACGGACATGACAACAATGAGCAGTTCTTC.

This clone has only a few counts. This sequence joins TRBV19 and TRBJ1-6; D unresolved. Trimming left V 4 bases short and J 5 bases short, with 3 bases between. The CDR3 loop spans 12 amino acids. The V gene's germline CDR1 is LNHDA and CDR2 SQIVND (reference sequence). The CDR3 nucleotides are TGTGCCAGTAGTACAAATAATTCACCCCTCCACTTT. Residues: CASSTNNSPLHF.

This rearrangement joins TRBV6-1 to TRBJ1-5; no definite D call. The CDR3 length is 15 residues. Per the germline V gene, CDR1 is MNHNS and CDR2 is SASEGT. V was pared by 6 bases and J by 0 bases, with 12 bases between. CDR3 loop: CASSLIADSNQPQHF. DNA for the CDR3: TGTGCCAGCAGCTTGATAGCGGATAGCAATCAGCCCCAGCATTTT.

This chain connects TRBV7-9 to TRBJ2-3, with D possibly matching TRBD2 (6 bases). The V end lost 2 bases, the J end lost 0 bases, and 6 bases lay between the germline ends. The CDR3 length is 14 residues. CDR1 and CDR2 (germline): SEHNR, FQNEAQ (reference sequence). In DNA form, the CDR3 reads TGTGCCAGCAGCTTAAGCGGGAGCACAGATACGCAGTATTTT. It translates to CASSLSGSTDTQYF. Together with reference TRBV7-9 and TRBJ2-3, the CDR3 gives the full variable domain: DTGVSQNPRHKITKRGQNVTFRCDPISEHNRLYWYRQTLGQGPEFLTYFQNEAQLEKSRLLSDRFSAERPKGSFSTLEIQRTEQGDSAMYLCASSLSGSTDTQYFGPGTRLTVL.

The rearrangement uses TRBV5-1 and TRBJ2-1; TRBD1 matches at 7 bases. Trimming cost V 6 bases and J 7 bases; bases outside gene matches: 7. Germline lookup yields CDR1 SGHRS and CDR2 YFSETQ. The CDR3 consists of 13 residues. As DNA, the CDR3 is TGCGCCAGCAACAGGGGTCATGAAAATGAGCAGTTCTTC. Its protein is CASNRGHENEQFF.

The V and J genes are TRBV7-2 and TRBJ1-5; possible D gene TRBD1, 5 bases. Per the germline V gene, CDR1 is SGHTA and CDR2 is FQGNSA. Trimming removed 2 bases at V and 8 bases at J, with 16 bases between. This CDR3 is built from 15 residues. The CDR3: CASSLSGNWQEPQHF. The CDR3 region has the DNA TGTGCCAGCAGCTTATCAGGGAATTGGCAAGAGCCCCAGCATTTT.

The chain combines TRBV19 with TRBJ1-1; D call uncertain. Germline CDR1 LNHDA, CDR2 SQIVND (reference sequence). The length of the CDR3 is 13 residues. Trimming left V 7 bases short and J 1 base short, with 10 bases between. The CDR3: CASIKGGNTEAFF. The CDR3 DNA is TGTGCCAGTATAAAGGGAGGGAACACTGAAGCTTTCTTT.

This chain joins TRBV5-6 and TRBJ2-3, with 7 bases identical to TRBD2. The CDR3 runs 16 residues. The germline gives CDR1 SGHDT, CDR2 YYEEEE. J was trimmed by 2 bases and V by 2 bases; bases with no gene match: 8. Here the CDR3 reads CASSLAGRYSTDTQYF. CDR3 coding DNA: TGTGCCAGCAGCTTAGCGGGACGATATTCCACAGATACGCAGTATTTT.